This T cell receptor beta chain was found in a study of T cell changes during pregnancy in multiple sclerosis. Only in-frame clones appear in the TCRdb table, and some are missing; sequencing was by immunoSEQ multiplex PCR. The sample carries about 85,000 clones, approximately 91% recorded once. The ends were cut back, 0 bases at V and 1 base at J, with 9 bases in the middle. CDR3 size: 16 residues. Germline CDR1 and CDR2: LGHNA and YSLEER. The material sequenced was peripheral blood, taken in the first trimester of pregnancy. This rearrangement joins TRBV4-3 to TRBJ1-4; no definite D call. This clonotype was sampled from a female donor with multiple sclerosis, enrolled in a pregnancy study. CDR3 protein: CASSQDAPGTNEKLFF. DNA of the CDR3: TGCGCCAGCAGCCAAGACGCTCCAGGAACTAATGAAAAACTGTTTTTT.